The subject of this entry is one T cell receptor beta chain. Its cognate antigen is unknown. Time point noted: baseline pretreatment blood. Specified treatment: 15 Gy SBRT to primary tumor, nephrectomy 4 weeks later. Sequencing used immunoSEQ multiplex PCR; TCRdb keeps in-frame clones, though not all of them. The table has roughly 130,000 clones, over 75% seen once. This entry belongs to a study of radiation and T cells in renal cell carcinoma. Germline CDR1 reads MNHNY; CDR2 reads SVGAGI (reference sequence). This CDR3 comprises 12 residues. V was trimmed by 2 bases and J by 3 bases, leaving 5 bases between them. Study results and caveats: No pretreatment tumor biopsies were available for baseline clonotypes.

V is TRBV6-6 and J is TRBJ2-7; D is uncertain. Sequenced material: blood, taken from a patient whose treatment included radiotherapy and nephrectomy. The sequence came from a woman between 50 and 59 years old with renal cell carcinoma. CDR3 coding DNA: TGTGCCAGCAGTTACGACAACTACGAGCAGTACTTC. Protein: CASSYDNYEQYF.